The rows below give T cell receptor beta chains drawn from one sample of a study of shared clonotypes between healthy human individuals. Method: immunoSEQ multiplex PCR; TCRdb's copy keeps in-frame clones and lacks some. The sample lists some 470,000 clones, less than 80% occurring once. The sequencing input was PBMCs. The receptors here all came from a middle-aged woman in good health. Some clones in this sample may be carry-over from other donors' samples. The CDR3 runs from the conserved cysteine through the conserved F or W. A D gene is named only where the DNA matches it firmly. Expanded clones get a size class; other rows say once, few or many, or leave the size out.

D	size	J	V	DNA	CDR3
.	once	TRBJ2-2	TRBV10-3	TGTGCCGCCCAGGACCACCCTACTACCGGGGAGCTGTTTTTT	CAAQDHPTTGELFF
.	.	TRBJ2-2	TRBV9	TGTGCCAGCAGCGTAGGGGCGGTCACCGGGGAGCTGTTTTTT	CASSVGAVTGELFF
TRBD2	.	TRBJ2-5	TRBV11-2	TGTGCCAGCAGCCCTGGGACTAGCGGAGGGGAGACCCAGTACTTC	CASSPGTSGGETQYF
.	.	TRBJ2-5	TRBV30	TGTGCCTGGAGTGTATTTCGAGAGACCCAGTACTTC	CAWSVFRETQYF
.	.	TRBJ2-1	TRBV6-4	TGTGCCAGCAGTGTGGTCAGGGGGGTCTACAATGAGCAGTTCTTC	CASSVVRGVYNEQFF
.	.	TRBJ2-2	TRBV5-4	TGTGCCAGCAGCTTGTACAAGCTTCCGAACACCGGGGAGCTGTTTTTT	CASSLYKLPNTGELFF
TRBD1	.	TRBJ1-3	TRBV18	TGTGCCAGCTCACCATTGGCGACAGGGGAGGACGGCACCATATATTTT	CASSPLATGEDGTIYF
.	few	TRBJ2-2	TRBV9	TGTGCCAGCAGCGTAGGGGGGGCGAACACCGGGGAGCTGTTTTTT	CASSVGGANTGELFF
.	.	TRBJ1-5	TRBV18	TGTGCCAGCTCACCCGGGACATATAGCAATCAGCCCCAGCATTTT	CASSPGTYSNQPQHF
TRBD2	.	TRBJ2-1	TRBV28	TGTGCCAGCAGTTCTGGACTAGCGGGGGGTCGGCAGTTCTTC	CASSSGLAGGRQFF
TRBD1	.	TRBJ1-4	TRBV28	TGTGCCAGCAGTTCTCCGGGACAGGGTTTTGAAAAACTGTTTTTT	CASSSPGQGFEKLFF
.	.	TRBJ1-1	TRBV25-1	TGTGCCAGCAGGGGACTGAACACTGAAGCTCTCTTT	CASRGLNTEALF
.	.	TRBJ2-5	TRBV2	TGTGCCAGCAGTGTCCCGGGGGTCCAAGAGACCCAGTACTTC	CASSVPGVQETQYF
.	.	TRBJ1-3	TRBV6-1	TGTGCCAGCAGTGAAGTACAGTTCTACTCTGGAAACACCATATATTTT	CASSEVQFYSGNTIYF
.	.	TRBJ2-6	TRBV7-8	TGTGCCAGCAGCTTATTTGTGTCTGGGGCCAACGTCCTGACTTTC	CASSLFVSGANVLTF
.	.	TRBJ2-7	TRBV11-2	TGTGCCAGCAGCTTAGGAGGGGGAGGGTACGAGCAGTACTTC	CASSLGGGGYEQYF
TRBD1	.	TRBJ2-7	TRBV7-9	TGTGCCAGCAGCCCCGCCCGGGACAGGGGTTGGGGCTCCTACGAGCAGTACTTC	CASSPARDRGWGSYEQYF
TRBD2	.	TRBJ2-7	TRBV6-9	TGTGCCAGCAGATGGGGGGGCGAGCAGTACTTC	CASRWGGEQYF
TRBD2	.	TRBJ2-5	TRBV4-1	TGCGCCAGCAGCCTTTCCGGGACTAGCGGACACAAAGAGACCCAGTACTTC	CASSLSGTSGHKETQYF
.	.	TRBJ2-7	TRBV29-1	TGCAGCGTTGTCCCCCTAGGGGAAACCGGATCCTACGAGCAATACTTC	CSVVPLGETGSYEQYF
TRBD2	once	TRBJ2-5	TRBV7-2	TGTGCCAGCAGGACGGCGCTAGCGGGACAAGAGACCCAGTACTTC	CASRTALAGQETQYF
TRBD2	.	TRBJ2-7	TRBV4-2	TGTGCCAGCAGCGCCCAGACTAGCGGGAGACCCTACGAGCAGTACTTC	CASSAQTSGRPYEQYF
TRBD1	.	TRBJ2-1	TRBV5-5	TGTGCCAGCAGACGGGACAGGGGGGATGAGCAGTTCTTC	CASRRDRGDEQFF
.	.	TRBJ2-3	TRBV5-6	TGTGCCAGCAGCCCCGCCCCCACCCCGGGGGCAGATACGCAGTATTTT	CASSPAPTPGADTQYF
.	.	TRBJ1-1	TRBV5-1	TGCGCCAGCAGCTTGGATGTGGGGATCACTGAAGCTTTCTTT	CASSLDVGITEAFF
.	.	TRBJ1-2	TRBV18	TGTGCCAGCTCACCAGGGGGTGTCGATGGCTACACCTTC	CASSPGGVDGYTF
.	.	TRBJ2-7	TRBV7-9	TGTGCCAGCAGCTTGGGGGACACCGGGAGCTACGAGCAGTACTTC	CASSLGDTGSYEQYF
.	.	TRBJ2-5	TRBV19	TGTGCCAGTAGTGTGGGTTCCCTACGAGGGACCCAGTACTTC	CASSVGSLRGTQYF
TRBD2	.	TRBJ2-1	TRBV5-1	TGCGCCAGCAGCTCCCGGCGGACTAGTACCTACAATGAGCAGTTCTTC	CASSSRRTSTYNEQFF
TRBD2	.	TRBJ2-7	TRBV4-2	TGTGCCAGCAGCCATAGGACTAGGGCCTACGAGCAGTACTTC	CASSHRTRAYEQYF
.	.	TRBJ2-7	TRBV20-1	TGCAGTGCTAGTGGCCCCCTCGAGCAGTACTTC	CSASGPLEQYF
TRBD2	.	TRBJ2-7	TRBV27	TGTGCCAGCATGGCCCGCATAGGACTAGCAACCTACGAGCAGTACTTC	CASMARIGLATYEQYF
.	.	TRBJ2-1	TRBV7-2	TGTGCCAGCAGCCCCAGGAGAAGCTCCTACAATGAGCAGTTCTTC	CASSPRRSSYNEQFF
.	.	TRBJ2-5	TRBV4-1	TGCGCCAGCAGCCAAGGGCGGATCTCCCGAGAGACCCAGTACTTC	CASSQGRISRETQYF
.	many	TRBJ2-3	TRBV28	TGTGCCAGCAGCACCCCGGGACACCGCACAGATACGCAGTATTTT	CASSTPGHRTDTQYF
.	.	TRBJ1-2	TRBV6-6	TGTGCCAGCAGTTACGATGGCAGGGCGGTCTATGGCTACACCTTC	CASSYDGRAVYGYTF
.	.	TRBJ1-1	TRBV5-4	TGTGCCAGCGGCCCAGGACAGAACACTGAAGCCTTCTTT	CASGPGQNTEAFF
.	.	TRBJ1-5	TRBV6-5	TGTGCCAGCAGTTGGACCCGCGGCGATCAGCCCCAGCATTTT	CASSWTRGDQPQHF
.	.	TRBJ2-7	TRBV14	TGTGCCAGCAGCCAAAGTCGAAGGCAGGGTGGCTCCTACGAGCAGTACTTC	CASSQSRRQGGSYEQYF
.	.	TRBJ2-1	TRBV11-2	TGTGCCAGCAGCTTAGTGCCCACGCCATACAATGAGCAGTTCTTC	CASSLVPTPYNEQFF
TRBD1	.	TRBJ1-3	TRBV19	TGTGCCAGTAGTAACCCAGGGGGCGCCCGGGGAAACACCATATATTTT	CASSNPGGARGNTIYF
.	.	TRBJ2-5	TRBV2	TGTGCCAGCAGAGAGAATGGAGGGGAGACCCAGTACTTC	CASRENGGETQYF
.	many	TRBJ2-1	TRBV28	TGTGCCAGCACCTCGGCAGGGCTTCCTTCCTCCTACAATGAGCAGTTCTTC	CASTSAGLPSSYNEQFF
TRBD2	.	TRBJ2-1	TRBV11-3	TGTGCCAGCAGCTTTGGGAGGGGATTTATGAATGAGCAGTTCTTC	CASSFGRGFMNEQFF
TRBD2	.	TRBJ2-1	TRBV7-7	TGTGCTAGCAGCTTAGCGGGAATAGCCAACTACAATGAGCAGTTCTTC	CASSLAGIANYNEQFF
TRBD1	.	TRBJ2-2	TRBV9	TGTGCCAGCAGCCTGGACAGGGGGAGGTCCGGGGAGCTGTTTTTT	CASSLDRGRSGELFF
TRBD2	.	TRBJ2-5	TRBV27	TGTGCCAGCGGACTAGCGGGAGAGTTAAAGACCCAGTACTTC	CASGLAGELKTQYF
.	.	TRBJ1-2	TRBV14	TGTGCCAGCAGCCCAGACACACAATATGGCTACACCTTC	CASSPDTQYGYTF
TRBD2	.	TRBJ2-1	TRBV18	TGTGCCAGCCGCTCTAGCGGGGTCCACAATGAGCAGTTCTTC	CASRSSGVHNEQFF
.	.	TRBJ2-6	TRBV21-1	TGTGCCAGCAGCAAATATGGGGCCGGGACTAAGAACTCTGGGGCCAACGTCCTGACTTTC	CASSKYGAGTKNSGANVLTF
.	.	TRBJ1-4	TRBV18	TGTGCCAGCTCACGCCTCCCGGGTGAAAAACTGTTTTTT	CASSRLPGEKLFF
.	few	TRBJ2-2	TRBV28	TGTGCCAGCAGTTTCGGGGCCACCGGGGAGCTGTTTTTT	CASSFGATGELFF
TRBD1	once	TRBJ1-1	TRBV19	TGTGCCAGTAAAGTCCGGGACAGGGGTACTGAAGCTTTCTTT	CASKVRDRGTEAFF
TRBD1	.	TRBJ1-2	TRBV7-8	TGTGCCAGCAGCGATCAGACAGGGTCCCACTATGGCTACACCTTC	CASSDQTGSHYGYTF
.	.	TRBJ2-3	TRBV7-8	TGTGCCGGCAGATGGACCCCTTGGAAGAGCACAGATACGCAGTATTTT	CAGRWTPWKSTDTQYF
TRBD1	.	TRBJ1-5	TRBV28	TGTGCCAGCAGTTTGTTGGACAGGATGAATCAGCCCCAGCATTTT	CASSLLDRMNQPQHF
TRBD2	.	TRBJ2-3	TRBV6-6	TGTGCCAGCAGTAGGGGTGAGGGAGGGATGGATACGCAGTATTTT	CASSRGEGGMDTQYF
TRBD2	.	TRBJ2-7	TRBV7-2	TGTGCCAGCAGCTTAGGTCCTAGCGGCTCCTACGAGCAGTACTTC	CASSLGPSGSYEQYF